The rows below give T cell receptor beta chains drawn from one sample of a study of T cells in Graves' hyperthyroidism and ophthalmopathy. TCRdb reprocessed the multiplex PCR reads with MiXCR, giving one entry per CDR3 protein. The repertoire holds fewer than 550,000 distinct CDR3 sequences, with 15% to 17% as singletons. The sequencing input was blood. The receptor set was obtained from a woman aged 18-35 years with Graves' hyperthyroidism. Each CDR3 is given with its conserved first and last residue. D genes are given only for firm matches. Clone sizes are given selectively: once, few, many, or a class where the clone is expanded.

d_call,v_call,clone_size,j_call,cdr3_aa,cdr3_nt
NA,TRBV12-3/TRBV12-4,many,TRBJ2-1,CASSFRVSSYNEQFF,TGTGCCAGCAGTTTCAGGGTTAGTTCCTACAATGAGCAGTTCTTC
TRBD1,TRBV6-5,many,TRBJ1-5,CASSPRQGPYQPQHF,TGTGCCAGCAGTCCGAGACAGGGACCCTATCAGCCCCAGCATTTT
NA,TRBV7-9,many,TRBJ1-1,CASGRQANTEAFF,TGTGCCTCCGGCCGACAGGCGAACACTGAAGCTTTCTTT
NA,TRBV3-1,few,TRBJ2-1,CASSRRGSGNEQFF,TGTGCCAGCAGCCGTCGGGGGTCGGGCAATGAGCAGTTCTTC
NA,TRBV30,many,TRBJ1-3,CAAPRGITGNTIYF,TGTGCCGCACCCCGGGGGATCACTGGAAACACCATATATTTT
NA,TRBV2,many,TRBJ2-2,CAISPGELFF,TGTGCCATAAGCCCCGGGGAGCTGTTTTTT
TRBD2,TRBV30,many,TRBJ2-5,CAWSVLADMQGTQYF,TGTGCCTGGAGTGTACTAGCGGATATGCAGGGGACCCAGTACTTC
TRBD1,TRBV5-1,many,TRBJ2-2,CASSGETGPTGELFF,TGCGCCAGCAGCGGAGAGACAGGGCCCACCGGGGAGCTGTTTTTT
NA,TRBV9,few,TRBJ2-6,CASSVGGSGANVLTF,TGTGCCAGCAGCGTAGGAGGGTCAGGGGCCAACGTCCTGACTTTC
NA,TRBV27,many,TRBJ1-5,CASSYSSLLLTADQPQHF,TGTGCCAGCAGTTACTCTTCTTTGCTTCTGACAGCAGACCAGCCCCAGCATTTT
NA,TRBV15,many,TRBJ1-5,CATSRERGLHQPQHF,TGTGCCACCAGCAGAGAGAGGGGGTTGCATCAGCCCCAGCATTTT
TRBD2,TRBV5-1,many,TRBJ2-1,CASSLVASGRFHEQFF,TGCGCCAGCAGCTTGGTAGCTAGCGGGAGATTCCATGAGCAGTTCTTC
NA,TRBV2,NA,TRBJ2-7,CASSEDNRRYEQYF,TGTGCCAGCAGTGAAGATAACCGCCGCTACGAGCAGTACTTC
TRBD1,TRBV7-2,many,TRBJ2-3,CASSISTGGPLYTQYF,TGTGCCAGCAGCATCTCAACAGGGGGCCCCCTGTATACGCAGTATTTT
NA,TRBV25-1,NA,TRBJ2-5,CASSDGVAATIETQYF,TGTGCCAGCAGTGACGGGGTTGCGGCTACTATAGAGACCCAGTACTTC
TRBD1,TRBV11-3,many,TRBJ2-3,CASSTGQGAGDTQYF,TGTGCCAGCAGCACCGGACAGGGGGCAGGAGATACGCAGTATTTT
NA,TRBV5-1,NA,TRBJ2-5,CVSSLAFQETQYF,TGCGTCAGCAGCTTAGCCTTCCAAGAGACCCAGTACTTC
NA,TRBV7-8,many,TRBJ2-6,CASEGIPRSGANVLTF,TGTGCCAGTGAGGGGATTCCCCGCTCTGGGGCCAACGTCCTGACTTTC
NA,TRBV5-1,many,TRBJ1-1,CASSLESGNTEAFF,TGCGCCAGCAGCTTGGAATCCGGGAACACTGAAGCTTTCTTT
TRBD2,TRBV20-1,few,TRBJ2-3,CSAPPGGRTDTQYF,TGCAGTGCTCCCCCTGGCGGGAGGACAGATACGCAGTATTTT
NA,TRBV24-1,few,TRBJ2-3,CATGTPGDTQYF,TGTGCCACCGGCACCCCGGGAGATACGCAGTATTTT
NA,TRBV30,many,TRBJ1-4,CAWSVPNEKLFF,TGTGCCTGGAGTGTACCTAATGAAAAACTGTTTTTT
NA,TRBV9,many,TRBJ2-7,CASSVASPGMDEQYF,TGTGCCAGCAGCGTAGCTTCACCAGGAATGGACGAGCAGTACTTC
NA,TRBV2,NA,TRBJ2-7,CASSPPCTGCQGSSYEQYF,TGTGCCAGCTCACCACCTTGTACTGGTTGCCAGGGGAGCTCCTACGAGCAGTACTTC
NA,TRBV5-1,NA,TRBJ2-3,CASKDLRTDTQYF,TGCGCCAGCAAGGACTTACGCACAGATACGCAGTATTTT
NA,TRBV28,many,TRBJ2-7,CASSNPPPGGGDSYEQYF,TGTGCCAGCAGCAATCCACCCCCGGGAGGGGGCGATTCCTACGAGCAGTACTTC
NA,TRBV6-9,few,TRBJ1-5,CASFPKTGPGGPQHF,TGTGCCAGCTTTCCAAAGACAGGACCGGGTGGCCCCCAGCATTTT
NA,TRBV30,NA,TRBJ1-3,CAWSGRFYSGNTIYF,TGTGCCTGGAGTGGTAGATTTTACTCTGGAAACACCATATATTTT
TRBD2,TRBV20-1,many,TRBJ2-7,CSARGAGGYEQYF,TGCAGTGCTAGAGGAGCGGGAGGTTACGAGCAGTACTTC
NA,TRBV5-6,NA,TRBJ2-5,CASSFDRFETQYF,TGTGCCAGCAGCTTTGACAGGTTTGAGACCCAGTACTTC
TRBD1,TRBV4-1,few,TRBJ1-1,CASRQGATEAFF,TGCGCCAGCAGGCAGGGGGCCACTGAAGCTTTCTTT
TRBD2,TRBV20-1,few,TRBJ2-7,CSAEGTSGAYEQYF,TGCAGTGCGGAAGGGACTAGCGGAGCCTACGAGCAGTACTTC
NA,TRBV2,many,TRBJ2-3,CASSEFGGRGTDTQYF,TGTGCCAGCAGTGAATTTGGTGGGCGGGGCACAGATACGCAGTATTTT
TRBD1,TRBV7-2,few,TRBJ1-2,CASRRGQGAVYGYTF,TGTGCCAGCAGACGCGGACAGGGGGCGGTCTATGGCTACACCTTC
TRBD1,TRBV27,many,TRBJ1-2,CASSSGTGGRNGYTF,TGTGCCAGCAGTTCAGGGACAGGGGGCAGGAATGGCTACACCTTC
NA,TRBV20-1,many,TRBJ1-2,CSARNRESYGYTF,TGCAGTGCTAGAAACAGGGAATCGTATGGCTACACCTTC
NA,TRBV12-3/TRBV12-4,many,TRBJ2-4,CASSRQGGGNIQYF,TGTGCCAGCAGTCGTCAGGGGGGAGGAAACATTCAGTACTTC
TRBD1,TRBV20-1,NA,TRBJ2-7,CSAGSYRGHEQYF,TGCAGTGCGGGATCATACAGGGGTCACGAGCAGTACTTC
TRBD1,TRBV9,NA,TRBJ2-5,CASSALWDSQETQYF,TGTGCCAGCAGCGCTCTCTGGGACAGCCAAGAGACCCAGTACTTC
NA,TRBV9,many,TRBJ1-2,CASSAGRAPYGYTF,TGTGCCAGCAGCGCGGGACGGGCCCCCTATGGCTACACCTTC
NA,TRBV7-2,many,TRBJ1-1,CASSPKWGAGTEAFF,TGTGCCAGCAGCCCGAAGTGGGGAGCCGGCACTGAAGCTTTCTTT
NA,TRBV11-2,many,TRBJ2-7,CASSSDSFYEQYF,TGTGCCAGCAGTTCGGACAGCTTCTACGAGCAGTACTTC